This entry features one TCR beta chain sequence. The target antigen is unknown. Stated treatment: roughly 11-day PBMC culture with coronavirus spike peptide pools or control peptides (ViraFEST assay). The data were obtained in a study of vaccination and CD4 T cells after COVID-19. About the study: Two of the convalescents were Hispanic, and convalescents were six males and four females.

The Oncomine TCR Beta short-read assay generated sequence data from the DNA of cultured CD4+ T cells. TCRdb reprocessed the PCR reads via MiXCR and lists one record per CDR3 protein. Of 7,500 to 9,500 distinct CDR3 sequences listed, more than 55% are singletons. This CDR3 contains 16 residues. V was clipped by 4 bases and J by 0 bases, with 13 bases between them. CDR1 and CDR2 from the germline V gene are SGHVS and FQNEAQ. The rearrangement links TRBV7-8 to TRBJ1-3; weak D call: TRBD1 (5 bases). Sequencing used CD4+ T cells from blood, cultured in vitro. The TCR was taken from a human donor who had recovered from COVID-19. The chain's CDR3 is CASSSRDSASGNTIYF. CDR3 DNA sequence: TGTGCCAGCAGCTCCCGGGACTCAGCCTCTGGAAACACCATATATTTT.